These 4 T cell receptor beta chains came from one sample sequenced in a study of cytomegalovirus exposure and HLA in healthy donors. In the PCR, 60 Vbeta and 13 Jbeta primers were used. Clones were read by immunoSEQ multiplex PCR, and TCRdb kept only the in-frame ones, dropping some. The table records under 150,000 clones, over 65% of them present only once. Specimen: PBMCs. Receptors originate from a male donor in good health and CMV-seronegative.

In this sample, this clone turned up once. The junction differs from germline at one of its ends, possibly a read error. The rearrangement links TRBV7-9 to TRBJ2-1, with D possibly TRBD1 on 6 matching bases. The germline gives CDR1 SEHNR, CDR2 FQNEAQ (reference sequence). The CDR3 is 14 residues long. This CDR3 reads CASSPPGAYNEQLF. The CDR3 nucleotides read TGTGCCAGCAGCCCCCCAGGGGCCTACAATGAGCAGCTCTTC. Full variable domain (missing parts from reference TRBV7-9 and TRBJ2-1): DTGVSQNPRHKITKRGQNVTFRCDPISEHNRLYWYRQTLGQGPEFLTYFQNEAQLEKSRLLSDRFSAERPKGSFSTLEIQRTEQGDSAMYLCASSPPGAYNEQLFGPGTRLTVL.

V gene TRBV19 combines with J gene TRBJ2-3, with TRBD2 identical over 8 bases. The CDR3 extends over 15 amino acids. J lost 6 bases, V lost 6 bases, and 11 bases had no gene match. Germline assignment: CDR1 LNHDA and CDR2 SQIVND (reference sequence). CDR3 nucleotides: TGTGCCAGTAGACGGGAGGGCCGAAATTCGGATACGCAGTATTTT. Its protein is CASRREGRNSDTQYF.

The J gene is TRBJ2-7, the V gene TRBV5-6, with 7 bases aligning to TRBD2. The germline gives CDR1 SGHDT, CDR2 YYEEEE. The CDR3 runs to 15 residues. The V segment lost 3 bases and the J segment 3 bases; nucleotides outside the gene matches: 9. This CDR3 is CASSSKERGNYEQYF. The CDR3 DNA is TGTGCCAGCAGCTCTAAGGAGCGGGGAAACTACGAGCAGTACTTC.

The CDR3 sequence is CASSARGGLMETQYF. The CDR3 bases are TGTGCCAGCAGCGCGAGAGGAGGACTAATGGAGACCCAGTACTTC. The chain uses TRBV9 and TRBJ2-5, with a tentative D call TRBD2 (6 bases). The CDR3 is made up of 15 amino acids. Germline V CDR1 and CDR2: SGDLS, YYNGEE. Trimming stripped 3 bases from V and 5 bases from J, with 17 bases between.